The text below deals with one T cell receptor (beta chain). The sample originates from a study of blood T cell repertoires in COVID-19. This CDR3 is 14 amino acids long. V lost 3 bases and J 0 bases, leaving 9 bases between the germline ends. Germline assignment: CDR1 MNHEY and CDR2 SMNVEV (reference sequence). The table came from immunoSEQ multiplex PCR; TCRdb's copy has only in-frame clones and leaves some out. The table shows a few hundred thousand clones, with around 87% occurring only once. The TCR sequence derives from a man aged 40-49 years in a cohort exposed to, infected with or recovered from COVID-19 (not recorded which). This sequence joins TRBV27 and TRBJ2-7; the D gene is possibly TRBD1 (5 bases). Sequencing input: PBMCs or T cells enriched from blood (not recorded which). The CDR3 spells CASSFDSTSYEQYF. CDR3 bases: TGTGCCAGCAGTTTTGACAGTACCTCCTACGAGCAGTACTTC.